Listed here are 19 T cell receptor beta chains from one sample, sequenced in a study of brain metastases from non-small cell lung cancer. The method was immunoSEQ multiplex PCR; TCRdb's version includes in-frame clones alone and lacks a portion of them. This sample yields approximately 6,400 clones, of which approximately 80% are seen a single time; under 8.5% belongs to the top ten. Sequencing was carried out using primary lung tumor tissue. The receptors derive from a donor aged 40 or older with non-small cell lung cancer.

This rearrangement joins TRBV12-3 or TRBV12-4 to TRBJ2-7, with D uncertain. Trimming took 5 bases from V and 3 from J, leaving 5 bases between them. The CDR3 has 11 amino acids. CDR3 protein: CASSRNYEQYF. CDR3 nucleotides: TGTGCCAGCAGTCGCAACTACGAGCAGTACTTC.

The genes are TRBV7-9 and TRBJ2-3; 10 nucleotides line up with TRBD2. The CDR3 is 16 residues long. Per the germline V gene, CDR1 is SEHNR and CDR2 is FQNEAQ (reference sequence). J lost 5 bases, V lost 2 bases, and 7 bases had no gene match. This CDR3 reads CASSLSQRGGIDTQYF. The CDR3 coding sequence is TGTGCCAGCAGCTTATCGCAGCGGGGGGGCATAGATACGCAGTATTTT.

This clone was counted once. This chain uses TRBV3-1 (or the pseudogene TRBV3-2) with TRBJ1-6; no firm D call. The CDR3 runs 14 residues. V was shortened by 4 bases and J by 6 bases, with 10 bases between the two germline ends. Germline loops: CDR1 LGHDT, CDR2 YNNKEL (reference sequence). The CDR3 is CASSLQTLNSPLHF. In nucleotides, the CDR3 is TGTGCCAGCAGCCTACAGACGCTTAATTCACCCCTCCACTTT.

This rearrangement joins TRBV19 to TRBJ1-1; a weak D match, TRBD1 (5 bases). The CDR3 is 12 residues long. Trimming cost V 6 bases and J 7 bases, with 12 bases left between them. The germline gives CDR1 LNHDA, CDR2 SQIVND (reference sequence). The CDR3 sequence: CASRSLDSEAFF. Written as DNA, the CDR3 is TGTGCCAGTAGATCGTTAGACAGTGAAGCTTTCTTT.

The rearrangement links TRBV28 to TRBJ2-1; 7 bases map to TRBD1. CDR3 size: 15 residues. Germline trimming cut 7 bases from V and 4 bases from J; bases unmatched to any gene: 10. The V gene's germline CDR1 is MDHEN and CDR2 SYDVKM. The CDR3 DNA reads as TGTGCCAGCACCGAGGGACAGAGCCATTACAATGAGCAGTTCTTC. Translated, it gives CASTEGQSHYNEQFF.

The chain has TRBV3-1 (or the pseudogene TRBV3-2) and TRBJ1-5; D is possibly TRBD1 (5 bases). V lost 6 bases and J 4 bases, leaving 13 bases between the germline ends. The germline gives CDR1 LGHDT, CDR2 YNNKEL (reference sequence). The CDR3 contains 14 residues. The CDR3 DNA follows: TGTGCCAGCAGTCCCGGGACGGTGAATCAGCCCCAGCATTTT. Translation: CASSPGTVNQPQHF.

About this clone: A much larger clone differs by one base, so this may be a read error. CDR3 sequence: CASSVMQNTEAFF. The CDR3, as DNA: TGTGCCAGCAGTGTAATGCAAAACACTGAAGCTTTCTTT. The chain uses TRBV2 and TRBJ1-1; D is ambiguous. This CDR3 is built from 13 residues. Trimming shortened V by 4 bases and J by 2 bases, and 8 bases separated the two germline ends. The germline V gene encodes CDR1 SNHLY and CDR2 FYNNEI.

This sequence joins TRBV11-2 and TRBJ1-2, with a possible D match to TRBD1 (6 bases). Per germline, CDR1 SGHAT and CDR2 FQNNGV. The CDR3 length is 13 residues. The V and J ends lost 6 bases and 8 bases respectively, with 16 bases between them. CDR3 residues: CASSSMRGRGYTF. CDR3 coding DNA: TGTGCCAGCAGTTCGATGAGGGGGAGAGGCTACACCTTC. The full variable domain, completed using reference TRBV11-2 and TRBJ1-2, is EAGVAQSPRYKIIEKRQSVAFWCNPISGHATLYWYQQILGQGPKLLIQFQNNGVVDDSQLPKDRFSAERLKGVDSTLKIQPAKLEDSAVYLCASSSMRGRGYTFGSGTRLTVV.

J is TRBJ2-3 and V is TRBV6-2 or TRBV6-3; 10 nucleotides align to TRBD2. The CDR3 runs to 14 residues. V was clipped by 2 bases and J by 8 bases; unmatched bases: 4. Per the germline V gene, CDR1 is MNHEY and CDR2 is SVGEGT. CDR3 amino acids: CASSYSGGAGTQYF. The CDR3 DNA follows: TGTGCCAGCAGTTACAGCGGGGGGGCGGGTACGCAGTATTTT.

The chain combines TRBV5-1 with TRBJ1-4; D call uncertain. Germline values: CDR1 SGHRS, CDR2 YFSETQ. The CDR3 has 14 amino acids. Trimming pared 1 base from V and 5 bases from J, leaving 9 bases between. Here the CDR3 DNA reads TGCGCCAGCAGCTTGAGAGGGATCAATGAAAAACTGTTTTTT. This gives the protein CASSLRGINEKLFF.

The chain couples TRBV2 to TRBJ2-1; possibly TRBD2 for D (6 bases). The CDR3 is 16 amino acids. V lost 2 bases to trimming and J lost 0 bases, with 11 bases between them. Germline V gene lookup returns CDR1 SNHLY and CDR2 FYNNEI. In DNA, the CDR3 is TGTGCCAGCAGTGAAATCCGGGGGAGCTCCTACAATGAGCAGTTCTTC. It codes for CASSEIRGSSYNEQFF.

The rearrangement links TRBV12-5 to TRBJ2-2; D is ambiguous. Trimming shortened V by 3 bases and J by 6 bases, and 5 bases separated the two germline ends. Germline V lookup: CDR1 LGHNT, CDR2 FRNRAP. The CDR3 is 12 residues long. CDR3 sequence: CASGFYPGELFF. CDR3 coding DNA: TGTGCTAGTGGTTTCTACCCCGGGGAGCTGTTTTTT. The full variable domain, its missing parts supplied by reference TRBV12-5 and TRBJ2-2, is DARVTQTPRHKVTEMGQEVTMRCQPILGHNTVFWYRQTMMQGLELLAYFRNRAPLDDSGMPKDRFSAEMPDATLATLKIQPSEPRDSAVYFCASGFYPGELFFGEGSRLTVL.

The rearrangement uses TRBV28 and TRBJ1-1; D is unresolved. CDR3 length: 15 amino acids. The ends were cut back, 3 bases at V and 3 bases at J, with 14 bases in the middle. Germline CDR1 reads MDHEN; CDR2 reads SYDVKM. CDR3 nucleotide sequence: TGTGCCAGCAGTTTGGGCGGACTAGGCGACACTGAAGCTTTCTTT. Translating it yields CASSLGGLGDTEAFF.

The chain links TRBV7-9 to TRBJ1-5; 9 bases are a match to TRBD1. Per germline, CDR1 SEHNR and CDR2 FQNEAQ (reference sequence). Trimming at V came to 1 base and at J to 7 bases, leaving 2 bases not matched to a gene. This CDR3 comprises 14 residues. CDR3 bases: TGTGCCAGCAGCTTAGGGGACAGGGCACAGCCCCAGCATTTT. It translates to CASSLGDRAQPQHF. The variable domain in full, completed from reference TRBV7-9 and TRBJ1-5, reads DTGVSQNPRHKITKRGQNVTFRCDPISEHNRLYWYRQTLGQGPEFLTYFQNEAQLEKSRLLSDRFSAERPKGSFSTLEIQRTEQGDSAMYLCASSLGDRAQPQHFGDGTRLSIL.

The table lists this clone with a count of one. The DNA for the CDR3 is TGTGCCACCAGCAGAGGCAACGGCAGGAACGGAGGTGGCTACACCTTC. This gives the protein CATSRGNGRNGGGYTF. This sequence joins TRBV15 and TRBJ1-2; D uncertain. The germline V gene has CDR1 LNHNV and CDR2 YYDKDF (reference sequence). The CDR3 consists of 16 residues. The ends were cut back, 1 base at V and 7 bases at J, with 19 bases in the middle. Complete variable domain (other parts from reference TRBV15 and TRBJ1-2): DAMVIQNPRYQVTQFGKPVTLSCSQTLNHNVMYWYQQKSSQAPKLLFHYYDKDFNNEADTPDNFQSRRPNTSFCFLDIRSPGLGDTAMYLCATSRGNGRNGGGYTFGSGTRLTVV.

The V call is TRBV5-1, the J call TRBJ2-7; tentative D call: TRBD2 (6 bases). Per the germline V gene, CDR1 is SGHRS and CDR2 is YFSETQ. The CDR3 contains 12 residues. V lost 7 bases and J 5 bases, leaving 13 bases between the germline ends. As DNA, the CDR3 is TGCGCCAGCTCCGGGGGACTGGACGAGCAGTACTTC. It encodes CASSGGLDEQYF.

CDR3 loop: CASSYNAGGNSPLHF. The CDR3 nucleotides are TGTGCCAGCAGTTACAATGCGGGGGGAAATTCACCCCTCCACTTT. This chain joins TRBV6-6 and TRBJ1-6; possible D gene TRBD1, 5 bases. The CDR3 runs 15 residues. Deletions cut 2 bases from V and 7 bases from J, with 12 bases between. Germline CDR1 reads MNHNY; CDR2 reads SVGAGI (reference sequence).

In DNA, the CDR3 is TGTGCCATCACAACAAGCCCCTCTGGAAACACCATATATTTT. Translating it yields CAITTSPSGNTIYF. The chain links TRBV10-3 to TRBJ1-3; D is unclear. Germline assignment: CDR1 ENHRY and CDR2 SYGVKD. The CDR3 is 14 amino acids. Trimming took off 7 bases at V and 0 bases at J, with 10 bases between the two ends.

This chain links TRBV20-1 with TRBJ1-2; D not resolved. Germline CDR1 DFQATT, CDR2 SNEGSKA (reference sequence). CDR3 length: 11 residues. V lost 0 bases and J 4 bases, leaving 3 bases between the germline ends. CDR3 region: CSARDGYGYTF. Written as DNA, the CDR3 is TGCAGTGCTAGAGACGGCTATGGCTACACCTTC.